This T cell receptor (beta chain) was sequenced during a study of shared clonotypes between healthy human individuals (dated by TCRdb to 2018 to 2020). Regarding the complete study: The cohort comprised a couple of women and a few men aged 18 to 49 years. To estimate repertoire size and how much clonotypes are shared between individuals, the study performed deep sequencing of blood TCR repertoires from roughly five healthy adults. Between about 0.94 and 8.9 billion PBMCs per donor were obtained by leukapheresis. Per donor, three plates each were used for CD4 naive and CD4 memory, two for CD8 naive, and one for CD8 memory. Libraries were prepared and TCR repertoires were sequenced by different laboratories using diverse techniques, in order to increase sequencing depth and limit assay-specific biases.

For the CD8 naive samples, CD45RO-negative cells were positively selected for CCR7, yielding a CD45RA+CCR7+ population from which TemRA cells were excluded. Donors were healthy HIV-negative adults with no recently reported acute infections or vaccinations. All donors were Caucasian adults living in Nashville, Tennessee, USA. Blood was obtained by leukapheresis, after which PBMCs were separated by Ficoll-Histopaque density gradient centrifugation and cryopreserved in liquid nitrogen vapor phase. Analytical flow cytometry was used to check the purity and quantity of every magnetically sorted T cell population. Genomic DNA was isolated from each sorted fraction and quantified by UV absorbance on a Nanodrop 2000c. TCR CDR3 regions were amplified from genomic DNA by multiplex PCR using the deep immunoSEQ assay. Extracted genomic DNA from each cell subset was spread evenly across all wells of several immunoSEQ 96-well plates, with each plate serving as a replicate. Each replicate PCR for sorted subsets received roughly 0.2 ug genomic DNA, equal to about 29,000 T cell genomes. Purified libraries were measured with a Qubit 3.0 fluorometer, size-checked on a Bioanalyzer 2100, and measured again with the KAPA Library Quantification kit. A separate single-read 150-cycle Illumina NextSeq 550 flow cell was used to sequence each immunoSEQ 96-well plate. The authors' pipeline ran thus. Because only junctional sequences without quality scores were contained in the immunoSEQ output, filtering matching that applied to full-length reads could not be performed. To assign V/J genes and CDR3, sequences were annotated against IMGT germline references using PyIR, a Python wrapper for IgBLAST v1.9. Reads were filtered out if the reads had weak V/J assignments (E-value above 1e-6), no CDR3, stop codons, out-of-frame junctions, or ambiguous translated residues. A V3J clonotype was defined by an identical inferred V gene, J gene, and CDR3 amino acid sequence. The percentage overlap between two repertoires was calculated by dividing the number of shared unique clonotypes by the size of the smaller repertoire. Three approaches were used to assess repertoire richness: RTK rarefaction, the Chao1 estimator, and Recon v2.1 estimates of unobserved clonotypes. For all TCRbeta clonotypes obtained by the gDNA method from a few donors, generation probabilities were computed with OLGA. Not all clones reach the TCRdb copy of this immuneACCESS table, which keeps in-frame sequences only. Checked studies attribute under half of the gap to unresolved V genes and leave the rest unexplained. D and trimming come from the DNA, and the V and J calls and clone size come from that table. This sample has a few million clones in its table, and around 93% of those were observed once. About 1.6% of the sample belongs to the ten largest clones.

Spanning cysteine to phenylalanine, the CDR3 consists of 16 amino acids. The CDR3 DNA has 48 bases and is translated from base 1. Between the V and J ends, shortened by 6 bases and 0 bases respectively, the junction contains 16 bases. CDR1 MNHEY and CDR2 SMNVEV are derived from the germline V gene (reference sequence). For this clone: Its antigen specificity is not known. The sample holds no much larger clone one base away, and base qualities are not on file.

Overall study outcomes, separate from this receptor: Incomplete sequencing was indicated by rarefaction of sorted-subset datasets, despite the large sequencing depth. Across a few donors, approximately 4.9% of naive CD4, 3% to 4% of naive CD8, approximately 2.5% of memory CD4, and 0.4% of memory CD8 clonotypes were shared. Pairwise subsampling indicated that sequencing depth was expected to affect the degree of clonotype sharing among donors. Sampling was limited to blood, and TCR repertoires in tissue likely differ from TCR repertoires in blood. Because the study included only a small number of donors, the genetic and exposure-history diversity represented was limited. Higher generation probabilities were observed for clonotypes shared by all four sorted-subset donors than for non-shared clonotypes. Larger estimated clonotype richness was generally found for naive subsets than for memory subsets.

The V and J genes are TRBV27 and TRBJ2-3, with TRBD1 as a weak D call on 6 bases. Specimen: naive CD8+ T cells from PBMCs. The intended sense of this specimen's cell subset or site label: CD45RA+CCR7+. The clonotype comes from a man aged 18 to 35 in good health. Some clones in this sample may be carry-over from other donors' samples. CDR3 loop: CASRWGNRASTDTQYF. The sequence in DNA is TGTGCCAGCAGGTGGGGGAACAGGGCCAGCACAGATACGCAGTATTTT.